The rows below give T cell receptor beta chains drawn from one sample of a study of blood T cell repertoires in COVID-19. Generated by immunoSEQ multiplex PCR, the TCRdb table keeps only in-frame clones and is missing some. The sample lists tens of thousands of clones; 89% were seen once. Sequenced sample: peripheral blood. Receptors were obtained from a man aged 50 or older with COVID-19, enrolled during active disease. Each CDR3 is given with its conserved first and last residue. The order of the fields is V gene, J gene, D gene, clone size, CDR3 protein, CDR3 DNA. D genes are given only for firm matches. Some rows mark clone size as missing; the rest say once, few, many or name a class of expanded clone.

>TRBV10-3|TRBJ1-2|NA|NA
CAISEVRRGLRGYTF
TGTGCCATCAGTGAGGTCCGGAGGGGTCTTCGGGGCTACACCTTC
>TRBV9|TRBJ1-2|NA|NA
CASSAVTGFGDGYTF
TGTGCCAGCAGCGCCGTTACAGGGTTTGGAGATGGCTACACCTTC
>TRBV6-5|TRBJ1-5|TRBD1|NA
CASSWGQGGNQPQHF
TGTGCCAGCAGTTGGGGACAGGGCGGCAATCAGCCCCAGCATTTT
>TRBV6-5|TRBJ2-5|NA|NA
CASSPSLLTQYF
TGTGCCAGCAGTCCCAGTTTATTGACCCAGTACTTC
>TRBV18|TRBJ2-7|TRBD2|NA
CASATAGFSYEQYF
TGTGCCAGCGCAACAGCGGGGTTTTCCTACGAGCAGTACTTC
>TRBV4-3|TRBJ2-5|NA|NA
CASSQDYGGQQTQYF
TGCGCCAGCAGCCAAGATTATGGCGGTCAGCAGACCCAGTACTTC
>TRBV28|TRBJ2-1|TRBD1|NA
CASSRAGTGSYNEQFF
TGTGCCAGCAGTAGAGCCGGGACAGGCTCCTACAATGAGCAGTTCTTC
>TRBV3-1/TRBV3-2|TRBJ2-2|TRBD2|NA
CASSRLAGGLGGELFF
TGTGCCAGCAGCAGACTAGCGGGGGGGCTTGGCGGGGAGCTGTTTTTT
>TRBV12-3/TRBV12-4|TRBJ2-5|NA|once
CASSLSGEETQYF
TGTGCCAGCAGTTTGAGCGGCGAGGAGACCCAGTACTTC
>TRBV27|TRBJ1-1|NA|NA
CASSSQGRLQEAFF
TGTGCCAGCAGTTCCCAGGGGCGGCTCCAAGAAGCTTTCTTT
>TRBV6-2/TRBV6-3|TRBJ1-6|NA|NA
CASSFLGRQGNSPLHF
TGTGCCAGCAGTTTCCTCGGCAGGCAGGGTAATTCACCCCTCCACTTT
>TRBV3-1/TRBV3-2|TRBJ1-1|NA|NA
CASSQLGGSAEAFF
TGTGCCAGCAGCCAATTGGGGGGAAGTGCTGAAGCTTTCTTT
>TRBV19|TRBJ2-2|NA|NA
CASRIEGAHTGELFF
TGTGCCAGTAGAATCGAGGGCGCGCACACCGGGGAGCTGTTTTTT
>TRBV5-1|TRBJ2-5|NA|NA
CASSFGHRDQETQYF
TGCGCCAGCAGCTTTGGCCACAGGGACCAAGAGACCCAGTACTTC
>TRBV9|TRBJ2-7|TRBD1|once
CASSAHSGTGLYEQYF
TGTGCCAGCAGCGCCCACTCCGGGACAGGGCTTTACGAGCAGTACTTC
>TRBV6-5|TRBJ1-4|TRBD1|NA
CASSPTGQGYEKLFF
TGTGCCAGCAGTCCCACCGGACAGGGGTATGAAAAACTGTTTTTT
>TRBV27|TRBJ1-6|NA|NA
CASSTGRLSPLHF
TGTGCCAGCAGCACGGGGAGGCTTTCACCCCTCCACTTT
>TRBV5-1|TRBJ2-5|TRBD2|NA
CASSSRGETQYF
TGCGCCAGCAGCTCGCGGGGGGAGACCCAGTACTTC
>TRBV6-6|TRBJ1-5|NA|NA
CAATDSVFDQPQHF
TGTGCCGCTACTGACAGTGTTTTCGATCAGCCCCAGCATTTT
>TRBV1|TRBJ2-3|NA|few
CTSSQDTRSSSGGQSTDTQYF
TGCACCAGCAGCCAAGATACCCGAAGCTCTAGCGGGGGGCAAAGCACAGATACGCAGTATTTT
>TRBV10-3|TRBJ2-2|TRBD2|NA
CAISDLGRDGELFF
TGTGCCATCAGTGACTTAGGGAGGGACGGGGAGCTGTTTTTT
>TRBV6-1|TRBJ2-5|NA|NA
CASSGTPGGYQETQYF
TGTGCCAGCAGTGGGACTCCCGGGGGATACCAAGAGACCCAGTACTTC
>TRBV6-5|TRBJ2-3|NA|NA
CASSPSDTSTDTQYF
TGTGCCAGCAGCCCATCCGACACTAGCACAGATACGCAGTATTTT
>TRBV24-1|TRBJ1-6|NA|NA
CATSDSPGEVRTRSYNSPLHF
TGTGCCACCAGTGATTCCCCAGGGGAAGTACGGACGAGGTCCTATAATTCACCCCTCCACTTT
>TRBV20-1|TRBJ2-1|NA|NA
CSARVVYEQFF
TGCAGTGCTAGAGTTGTCTATGAGCAGTTCTTC
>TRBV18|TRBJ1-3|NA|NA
CASSQRGQSGNTIYF
TGTGCCAGCTCACAGCGAGGACAGTCTGGAAACACCATATATTTT
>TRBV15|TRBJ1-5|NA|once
CATSRETDAYQPQHF
TGTGCCACCAGCAGAGAGACAGACGCCTATCAGCCCCAGCATTTT
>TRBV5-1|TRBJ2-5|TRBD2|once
CASSLGLAGETQYF
TGCGCCAGCAGCTTGGGACTAGCGGGGGAGACCCAGTACTTC
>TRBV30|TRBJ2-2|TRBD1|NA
CAWTRQGWTGELFF
TGTGCCTGGACCCGACAGGGGTGGACCGGGGAGCTGTTTTTT